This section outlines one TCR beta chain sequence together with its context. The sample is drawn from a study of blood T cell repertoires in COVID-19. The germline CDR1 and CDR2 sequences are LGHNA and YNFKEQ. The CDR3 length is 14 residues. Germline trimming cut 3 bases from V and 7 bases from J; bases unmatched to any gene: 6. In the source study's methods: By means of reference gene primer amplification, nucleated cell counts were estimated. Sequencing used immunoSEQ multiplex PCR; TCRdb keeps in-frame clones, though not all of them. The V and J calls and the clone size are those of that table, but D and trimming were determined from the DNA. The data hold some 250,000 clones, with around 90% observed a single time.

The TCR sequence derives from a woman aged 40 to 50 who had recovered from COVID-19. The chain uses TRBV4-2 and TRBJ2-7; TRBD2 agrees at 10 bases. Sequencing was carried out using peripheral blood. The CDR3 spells CASSQGTSAGEQYF. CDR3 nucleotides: TGTGCCAGCAGCCAGGGGACTAGCGCGGGTGAGCAGTACTTC.